This TCR beta chain was captured by sequencing in a study of blood T cell repertoires in COVID-19. Study at large: COVID-19 samples from acute and convalescent phases originated in the United States, Italy and Spain. T cells, B-cell-depleted T cells, or PBMCs provided the cDNA or gDNA that served as material.

Using immunoSEQ multiplex PCR, the repertoire was profiled, and TCRdb retains in-frame clones only, with some absent. Of almost 500,000 clones listed, 88% are singletons. The CDR3 runs 15 residues. V lost 7 bases to trimming and J lost 3 bases; unmatched junction nucleotides: 10. In germline, CDR1 is MNHEY, CDR2 SVGAGI. Sequenced input: PBMCs or T cells enriched from blood (not recorded which). This sequence was found in a woman aged 55-70 years who had recovered from COVID-19. V is TRBV6-5 and J is TRBJ1-2; TRBD1 aligns across 8 bases. The CDR3 is CASTSGQGGYYGYTF. DNA for the CDR3: TGTGCCAGCACTTCAGGACAGGGCGGATACTATGGCTACACCTTC.